What follows are 32 T cell receptor beta chains derived from one specimen sequenced in a study of OX40 agonist ivuxolimab in advanced cancers. TCRdb keeps only in-frame clones here, not all; method: immunoSEQ multiplex PCR. This table has more than 15,000 clones, 78% appearing once. The starting material was CD4+ or CD8+ T cells sorted from blood, obtained in a trial of the OX40 agonist ivuxolimab. The receptors here all came from an adult with an advanced solid tumor such as melanoma, head and neck, liver or kidney cancer.

The V call is TRBV18, the J call TRBJ1-2, with D uncertain. V lost 0 bases, J lost 2 bases, and 7 bases lay in between. This CDR3 has 14 amino acids. Looked up from germline, CDR1 is KGHSH and CDR2 is LQKENI. CDR3 in DNA: TGTGCCAGCTCACCACCTTGGTGGAACTATGGCTACACCTTC. This translates into CASSPPWWNYGYTF.

Only one count was recorded for this clone. The rearrangement uses TRBV6-1 and TRBJ2-2; D is possibly TRBD1 (7 bases). Between the trimmed V and J ends, which lost 9 bases and 4 bases, there was a span of 15 bases. Germline values: CDR1 MNHNS, CDR2 SASEGT. This CDR3 spans 14 amino acids. The CDR3 nucleotides are TGTGCCAGTGCGGGGACAGCCAGCACCGGGGAGCTGTTTTTT. Translation gives CASAGTASTGELFF.

J is TRBJ2-1 and V is TRBV29-1, with D hard to call. The V gene's germline CDR1 is SQVTM and CDR2 ANQGSEA. The CDR3 totals 11 residues. Trimming pared 2 bases from V and 5 bases from J, leaving 4 bases between. The CDR3 is CSVERDNEQFF. The CDR3 DNA follows: TGCAGCGTTGAAAGGGACAATGAGCAGTTCTTC.

The rearrangement links TRBV7-5 to TRBJ1-2. TRBV7-5 counts as a pseudogene. The CDR3 is 15 amino acids. The CDR3 spells CVRSFYPPRGDGYTF. The CDR3, as DNA: TGTGTCAGAAGCTTCTATCCGCCGCGGGGCGATGGCTACACCTTC.

The V and J genes are TRBV4-2 and TRBJ2-2, with D uncertain. The CDR3 consists of 13 residues. Between the trimmed V and J ends, which lost 2 bases and 4 bases, there was a span of 5 bases. Germline values: CDR1 LGHNA, CDR2 YNFKEQ. The CDR3 here is CASSQLGTGELFF. The CDR3 region has the DNA TGTGCCAGCAGCCAACTTGGCACCGGGGAGCTGTTTTTT.

This clone appeared many times. V usage is TRBV6-1 and J usage is TRBJ1-1; D may be TRBD1 (6 bases). The CDR3 covers 16 residues. The V end was cut by 4 bases, the J end by 3 bases, with 18 bases between. The germline V gene has CDR1 MNHNS and CDR2 SASEGT. CDR3 sequence (DNA): TGTGCCAGCAGTGCGGGGACAAGCCGGAAGGACACTGAAGCTTTCTTT. Translation: CASSAGTSRKDTEAFF.

This rearrangement joins TRBV5-6 to TRBJ2-5; D remains ambiguous. This CDR3 comprises 15 residues. Trimming took off 2 bases at V and 2 bases at J, with 13 bases between the two ends. From germline, CDR1 is SGHDT and CDR2 YYEEEE. The CDR3 DNA is TGTGCCAGCAGCTTAGCGCGGTTGTGGCAAGAGACCCAGTACTTC. Its translation: CASSLARLWQETQYF.

The V gene is TRBV6-5, the J gene TRBJ2-2; no reliable D call. Looked up from germline, CDR1 is MNHEY and CDR2 is SVGAGI. The CDR3 extends over 14 amino acids. V gave up 1 base and J gave up 1 base, with 4 bases separating them. In DNA, the CDR3 is TGTGCCAGCAGTTACTGGGGGAACACCGGGGAGCTGTTTTTT. It specifies CASSYWGNTGELFF.

The J gene is TRBJ2-1, the V gene TRBV4-2, with 12 bases identical to TRBD2. The V gene end was trimmed by 0 bases and the J gene end by 7 bases; junction bases not matched to a gene: 13. The CDR3 spans 19 residues. From germline, CDR1 is LGHNA and CDR2 YNFKEQ. The CDR3 reads CASSQDWGATSGRWNEQFF. Here the CDR3 DNA reads TGTGCCAGCAGCCAAGACTGGGGGGCGACTAGCGGGAGATGGAATGAGCAGTTCTTC.

This clone was counted between two and nine times. The chain carries TRBV30 and TRBJ2-1; D remains ambiguous. Per germline, CDR1 GTSNPN and CDR2 SVGIG (reference sequence). V was pared by 3 bases and J by 7 bases, with 10 bases between. This CDR3 is 12 amino acids long. CDR3 loop: CAWRSVGNEQFF. CDR3 DNA sequence: TGTGCCTGGAGGTCAGTCGGGAATGAGCAGTTCTTC.

By its share, this clone is medium-sized (0.01 to 0.1%). The rearrangement links TRBV27 to TRBJ2-2; D is perhaps TRBD1 (5 bases). Germline CDR1 MNHEY, CDR2 SMNVEV (reference sequence). Trimming left V 6 bases short and J 2 bases short, with 16 bases between. This CDR3 has 16 amino acids. The CDR3 reads CASSPTRDRNTGELFF. The CDR3 DNA reads TGTGCCAGCAGCCCAACCCGAGACAGAAACACCGGGGAGCTGTTTTTT.

V and J are TRBV9 and TRBJ2-1, with 11 bases that match TRBD2. Germline CDR1 is SGDLS and CDR2 is YYNGEE. V trimming: 4 bases; J trimming: 7 bases; junction bases outside the gene matches: 7. This CDR3 is 15 amino acids long. The CDR3 DNA sequence: TGTGCCAGCAGCCCGCGACTAGCGGGAACAAATGAGCAGTTCTTC. It codes for CASSPRLAGTNEQFF.

CDR3 DNA sequence: TGTGCCAGCAGTCTACACCGGAACACTGAAGCTTTCTTT. Amino acids: CASSLHRNTEAFF. The gene calls are TRBV6-5 and TRBJ1-1; no firm D call. There are 13 residues in the CDR3. Germline CDR1 reads MNHEY; CDR2 reads SVGAGI. Trimming pared 5 bases from V and 1 base from J, leaving 8 bases between.

This clone came up once. The J gene is TRBJ1-5, the V gene TRBV11-2; D is possibly TRBD1 (6 bases). The CDR3 spans 16 residues. V was clipped by 10 bases and J by 0 bases, with 19 bases between them. Germline CDR1 is SGHAT and CDR2 is FQNNGV. The CDR3 region is CATHGGPSYSNQPQHF. DNA of the CDR3: TGTGCCACGCACGGGGGGCCCTCTTATAGCAATCAGCCCCAGCATTTT.

The CDR3 sequence: CASRGTTNEQFF. The CDR3 region has the DNA TGCGCCAGCAGAGGGACTACCAATGAGCAGTTCTTC. The chain joins TRBV4-1 to TRBJ2-1; 7 nucleotides align to TRBD2. Unmatched junction bases numbered 2, after V lost 6 bases and J lost 6 bases. The length of the CDR3 is 12 residues. Germline-derived CDR1 and CDR2 are MGHRA and YSYEKL.

V gene TRBV30 combines with J gene TRBJ1-4, with unresolved D. V was pared by 3 bases and J by 0 bases, with 8 bases between. Germline assignment: CDR1 GTSNPN and CDR2 SVGIG (reference sequence). This CDR3 has 14 residues. The CDR3 reads CAWSPAATNEKLFF. The DNA of the CDR3 is TGTGCCTGGAGCCCCGCAGCAACTAATGAAAAACTGTTTTTT.

This clone appeared a single time. The J gene is TRBJ2-7, the V gene TRBV13; 9 bases agree with TRBD1. Germline trimming cut 4 bases from V and 4 bases from J; bases unmatched to any gene: 5. Germline V gene sequence: CDR1 PRHDT, CDR2 FYEKMQ (reference sequence). The CDR3 length is 14 residues. CDR3 nucleotides: TGTGCCAGCAGCTCGGACAGGGGTCTATACGAGCAGTACTTC. It codes for CASSSDRGLYEQYF.

This rearrangement joins TRBV5-1 to TRBJ2-7; D uncertain. The length of the CDR3 is 15 residues. The germline CDR1 and CDR2 sequences are SGHRS and YFSETQ. V gave up 4 bases and J gave up 0 bases, with 14 bases separating them. The CDR3 DNA follows: TGCGCCAGCAGCCCGGACGCTTTCAACTCCTACGAGCAGTACTTC. It is translated as CASSPDAFNSYEQYF. The entire variable domain, with the rest obtained from reference TRBV5-1 and TRBJ2-7, is as follows: KAGVTQTPRYLIKTRGQQVTLSCSPISGHRSVSWYQQTPGQGLQFLFEYFSETQRNKGNFPGRFSGRQFSNSRSEMNVSTLELGDSALYLCASSPDAFNSYEQYFGPGTRLTVT.

The chain has TRBV6-4 and TRBJ2-3; 10 bases match TRBD1. The germline CDR1 and CDR2 sequences are MRHNA and SNTAGT. The CDR3 extends over 15 amino acids. V lost 2 bases and J lost 1; bases outside the gene matches: 0. CDR3 sequence: CASSDGTGGTDTQYF. CDR3 in DNA: TGTGCCAGCAGTGACGGGACAGGGGGCACAGATACGCAGTATTTT.

The chain combines TRBV7-6 with TRBJ2-1, with TRBD2 identical over 9 bases. Germline CDR1 SGHVS, CDR2 FNYEAQ. V dropped 5 bases and J dropped 3; count of bases not matched to a gene: 11. CDR3 size: 17 residues. CDR3 sequence: CASSNRPLAGDYNEQFF. In DNA form, the CDR3 reads TGTGCCAGCAGCAATAGGCCCTTAGCGGGAGACTACAATGAGCAGTTCTTC.

This clone was counted a single time. V is TRBV6-5 and J is TRBJ1-2; D is possibly TRBD1 (6 bases). CDR3 length: 14 residues. Deletions cut 7 bases from V and 0 bases from J, with 12 bases between. Per germline, CDR1 MNHEY and CDR2 SVGAGI. The CDR3 protein is CASNQGQSNYGYTF. For the CDR3, the DNA is TGTGCCAGCAACCAGGGGCAATCTAACTATGGCTACACCTTC.

The genes are TRBV5-6 and TRBJ2-5; D ambiguous. The V gene's germline CDR1 is SGHDT and CDR2 YYEEEE. This CDR3 comprises 15 residues. The V and J ends lost 3 bases and 5 bases respectively, with 17 bases between them. In DNA, the CDR3 is TGTGCCAGCAGCTCCCTGGGGTCGATCGTGGAGACCCAGTACTTC. This codes for CASSSLGSIVETQYF.

The sample holds a few counts of this clone. The chain is built from TRBV5-6 and TRBJ2-1; D not certain. V lost 3 bases and J lost 0, with 10 bases in between. Germline V CDR1 and CDR2: SGHDT, YYEEEE. The CDR3 contains 15 residues. For the CDR3, the DNA is TGTGCCAGCAGCTATAGCAGCTTCTCCTACAATGAGCAGTTCTTC. Translating it yields CASSYSSFSYNEQFF.

This clone was seen only once. The chain uses TRBV13 and TRBJ2-7; D is unclear. The CDR3 covers 14 residues. V lost 1 base, J lost 3 bases, and 10 bases lay in between. Germline CDR1 and CDR2: PRHDT and FYEKMQ (reference sequence). The CDR3, as DNA: TGTGCCAGCAGCTTAGCGGGTTGGGACTACGAGCAGTACTTC. Protein product: CASSLAGWDYEQYF.

Here the CDR3 reads CASSQKYTGELFF. The CDR3 bases are TGTGCCAGCAGCCAAAAGTACACCGGGGAGCTGTTTTTT. The chain combines TRBV16 with TRBJ2-2; no reliable D call. The germline V gene has CDR1 KGHSY and CDR2 FQNENV. This CDR3 comprises 13 residues. V lost 2 bases to trimming and J lost 3 bases, with 4 bases between them.

The J gene is TRBJ1-1, the V gene TRBV19; no clear D gene. In germline, CDR1 is LNHDA, CDR2 SQIVND (reference sequence). Trimming stripped 8 bases from V and 0 bases from J, with 22 bases between. This CDR3 region has 17 residues. CDR3: CASRDPVGSYVNTEAFF. In DNA, the CDR3 is TGTGCCAGTCGCGACCCTGTGGGATCATACGTGAACACTGAAGCTTTCTTT.

The chain uses TRBV5-6 and TRBJ2-7; D perhaps matches TRBD1 (6 bases). Trimming shortened V by 3 bases and J by 7 bases, and 20 bases separated the two germline ends. Germline V gene sequence: CDR1 SGHDT, CDR2 YYEEEE. This CDR3 comprises 15 residues. As DNA, the CDR3 is TGTGCCAGCAGCTCGGTTGGGACACACCTTCGGGAGCAGTACTTC. This sequence encodes CASSSVGTHLREQYF.

The rearrangement joins TRBV5-6 to TRBJ1-2; D perhaps matches TRBD1 (6 bases). Trimming removed 5 bases from V and 6 bases from J, with 14 bases in between. Germline values: CDR1 SGHDT, CDR2 YYEEEE. The CDR3 is made up of 13 amino acids. The CDR3 coding sequence is TGTGCCAGCAGGTCCCAGGGGATACATGGCTACACCTTC. Residues: CASRSQGIHGYTF.

This chain joins TRBV6-5 and TRBJ2-1; D is undetermined. V was clipped by 5 bases and J by 6 bases, with 5 bases between them. This CDR3 is 11 amino acids long. The germline V gene has CDR1 MNHEY and CDR2 SVGAGI. The CDR3 bases are TGTGCCAGCAGTCCTTTCAATGAGCAGTTCTTC. Residues: CASSPFNEQFF.

This clone occurred a few times. The V call is TRBV4-1, the J call TRBJ1-1; D call uncertain. The V end lost 4 bases, the J end lost 4 bases, and 19 bases lay between the germline ends. The CDR3 has 16 residues. The germline gives CDR1 MGHRA, CDR2 YSYEKL. The CDR3 sequence: CASSPRGQGLGTEAFF. The CDR3 DNA reads as TGCGCCAGCAGCCCACGAGGCCAAGGGTTGGGCACTGAAGCTTTCTTT.

The chain links TRBV11-3 to TRBJ2-3, with 9 bases identical to TRBD1. Germline values: CDR1 SGHNT, CDR2 YENEEA. There are 15 residues in the CDR3. The trim removed 6 bases at V and 3 bases at J, leaving 7 bases unmatched. Here the CDR3 reads CASSSPGQGTDTQYF. The CDR3 DNA sequence: TGTGCCAGCAGTTCCCCGGGACAGGGAACAGATACGCAGTATTTT.

The chain combines TRBV28 with TRBJ1-4, with D possibly being TRBD1 (5 bases). Germline-derived CDR1 and CDR2 are MDHEN and SYDVKM. The CDR3 is 15 amino acids. V lost 8 bases and J 3 bases, leaving 16 bases between the germline ends. CDR3 residues: CASVGAGHPNEKLFF. CDR3 in DNA: TGTGCCAGCGTTGGGGCGGGGCATCCTAATGAAAAACTGTTTTTT.